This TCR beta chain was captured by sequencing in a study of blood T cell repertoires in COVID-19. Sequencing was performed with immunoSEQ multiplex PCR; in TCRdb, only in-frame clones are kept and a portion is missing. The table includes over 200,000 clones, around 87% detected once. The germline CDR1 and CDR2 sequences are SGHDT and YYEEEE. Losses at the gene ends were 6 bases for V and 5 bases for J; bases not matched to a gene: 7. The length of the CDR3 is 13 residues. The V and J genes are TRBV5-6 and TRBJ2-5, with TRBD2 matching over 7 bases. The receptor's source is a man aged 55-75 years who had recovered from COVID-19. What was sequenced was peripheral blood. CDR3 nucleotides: TGTGCCAGCACCCCTGTGGGGGGGGAGACCCAGTACTTC. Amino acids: CASTPVGGETQYF.